One and the same sample provided the 19 T cell receptor beta chains below, sequenced in a study of fetal regulatory T cell absence and autoimmunity. Data came from immunoSEQ multiplex PCR; TCRdb stores just in-frame clones and leaves some out. Of roughly 95,000 clones listed, about two thirds are singletons. The sequenced material came from pancreas tissue. Receptors originate from a male donor with IPEX syndrome.

The V call is TRBV2, the J call TRBJ1-1; D remains unclear. V was pared by 0 bases and J by 1 base, with 0 bases between. There are 12 residues in the CDR3. Germline lookup yields CDR1 SNHLY and CDR2 FYNNEI. CDR3 nucleotide sequence: TGTGCCAGCAGTGAAGCGAACACTGAAGCTTTCTTT. Translation: CASSEANTEAFF.

This sequence joins TRBV5-6 and TRBJ2-3, with TRBD2 as a possible D gene (5 bases). Per germline, CDR1 SGHDT and CDR2 YYEEEE. V was pared by 0 bases and J by 3 bases, with 14 bases between. This CDR3 has 16 residues. Here the CDR3 reads CASSLAGEVSTDTQYF. DNA of the CDR3: TGTGCCAGCAGCTTGGCCGGGGAAGTTTCGACAGATACGCAGTATTTT.

The CDR3 region has the DNA TGTGCCAGCAGCCAAGGGGGGGCCGGTGAACTTTTCAATGAGCAGTTCTTC. It encodes CASSQGGAGELFNEQFF. This sequence joins TRBV14 and TRBJ2-1; D is possibly TRBD1 or TRBD2 (6 bases each). The V gene's germline CDR1 is SGHDN and CDR2 FVKESK. Trimming cost V 1 base and J 6 bases, with 19 bases left between them. The CDR3 sequence is 17 residues long.

A few counts support this clone. This chain connects TRBV6-5 to TRBJ2-3, with 12 positions matching TRBD1. J gave up 4 bases and V 5 bases, and 4 bases lay outside the gene matches. The CDR3 extends over 15 amino acids. The germline gives CDR1 MNHEY, CDR2 SVGAGI. The CDR3 here is CASSPGTGGPDTQYF. CDR3 nucleotides: TGTGCCAGCAGTCCCGGGACAGGGGGCCCAGATACGCAGTATTTT.

The J gene is TRBJ2-1, the V gene TRBV6-5; perhaps TRBD2 as D (5 bases). The CDR3 extends over 14 amino acids. V was trimmed by 8 bases and J by 3 bases, leaving 14 bases between them. Germline CDR1 MNHEY, CDR2 SVGAGI. This chain's CDR3 is CASSRGNGYNEQFF. The DNA for the CDR3 is TGTGCCAGCTCCCGAGGGAACGGCTACAATGAGCAGTTCTTC.

The CDR3 sequence: CATSRVQGEAFF. For the CDR3, the DNA is TGTGCCACCAGCAGAGTACAGGGTGAAGCTTTCTTT. The chain employs TRBV15 and TRBJ1-1, with a possible D match to TRBD1 (6 bases). The CDR3 consists of 12 residues. Per germline, CDR1 LNHNV and CDR2 YYDKDF (reference sequence). Between the trimmed V and J ends, which lost 1 base and 7 bases, there was a span of 7 bases.

The chain recombines TRBV30 with TRBJ2-7; 8 bases are shared with TRBD1. Germline V lookup: CDR1 GTSNPN, CDR2 SVGIG (reference sequence). The junction had 5 bases not matched to a gene; V was cut back by 4 bases and J by 3 bases. The CDR3 contains 13 residues. The CDR3 loop reads CAWKRDRFYEQYF. The CDR3, as DNA: TGTGCCTGGAAACGGGACAGGTTCTACGAGCAGTACTTC.

This rearrangement joins TRBV7-2 to TRBJ2-3; D is undetermined. This CDR3 comprises 15 residues. The germline V gene encodes CDR1 SGHTA and CDR2 FQGNSA. V lost 5 bases and J 1 base, leaving 13 bases between the germline ends. CDR3 residues: CASSRWGGGTDTQYF. CDR3 sequence (DNA): TGTGCCAGCAGCCGGTGGGGTGGAGGCACAGATACGCAGTATTTT.

This clone was seen a single time. The chain links TRBV6-5 to TRBJ2-1; D is perhaps TRBD2 (7 bases). The V gene lost 2 bases and the J gene lost 4 bases, with 12 bases spanning the gap. The CDR3 length is 15 residues. CDR1 MNHEY and CDR2 SVGAGI come from the germline V gene. This chain's CDR3 is CASSYGGGAYNEQFF. CDR3 DNA: TGTGCCAGCAGTTACGGAGGGGGGGCGTACAATGAGCAGTTCTTC.

The V call is TRBV29-1, the J call TRBJ1-1; TRBD1 aligns across 11 bases. With V trimmed by 6 bases and J by 6 bases, 12 bases remained unmatched. CDR1 and CDR2 from the germline V gene are SQVTM and ANQGSEA. This CDR3 spans 15 amino acids. CDR3 DNA: TGCAGCGTAGACTACTGGGACAGGGGGAGCTCTGAAGCTTTCTTT. It is translated as CSVDYWDRGSSEAFF.

Only a few counts were recorded for this clone. The CDR3 is CASRLQGAVGELFF. For the CDR3, the DNA is TGTGCCAGCAGATTACAGGGGGCTGTCGGGGAGCTGTTTTTT. V usage is TRBV27 and J usage is TRBJ2-2; 9 bases line up with TRBD1. This CDR3 has 14 amino acids. Per the germline V gene, CDR1 is MNHEY and CDR2 is SMNVEV (reference sequence). V lost 6 bases, J lost 7 bases, and 6 bases stayed unmatched.

The genes are TRBV19 and TRBJ1-5; D is unclear. Germline V CDR1 and CDR2: LNHDA, SQIVND (reference sequence). This CDR3 comprises 12 residues. Between the trimmed V and J ends, which lost 3 bases and 5 bases, there was a span of 5 bases. The CDR3 protein is CASSIRDQPQHF. Written as DNA, the CDR3 is TGTGCCAGTAGTATTCGGGATCAGCCCCAGCATTTT.

The V and J genes are TRBV11-2 and TRBJ1-2; the D gene is possibly TRBD1 (5 bases). Between the trimmed V and J ends, which lost 4 bases and 4 bases, there was a span of 10 bases. The CDR3 runs to 13 residues. Germline values: CDR1 SGHAT, CDR2 FQNNGV. This chain's CDR3 is CASSSGTRYGYTF. CDR3 nucleotides: TGTGCCAGCAGCTCCGGGACTCGCTATGGCTACACCTTC.

This clone occurred a few times. The CDR3 reads CASSEVRGQPQHF. The CDR3 coding sequence is TGTGCCAGCAGTGAAGTTCGGGGCCAGCCCCAGCATTTT. This chain joins TRBV6-1 and TRBJ1-5; possible D gene TRBD1, 5 bases. Germline loops: CDR1 MNHNS, CDR2 SASEGT. V lost 1 base and J 7 bases, leaving 8 bases between the germline ends. The length of the CDR3 is 13 residues.

The rearrangement links TRBV14 to TRBJ2-5, with 10 positions matching TRBD2. The trim removed 4 bases at V and 4 bases at J, leaving 6 bases unmatched. This CDR3 has 15 residues. The germline CDR1 and CDR2 sequences are SGHDN and FVKESK. The CDR3 DNA follows: TGTGCCAGCAGCCCCTTAGCGGGGGGACGAGAGACCCAGTACTTC. It codes for CASSPLAGGRETQYF.

The chain links TRBV7-9 to TRBJ1-2; tentative D call: TRBD1 (5 bases). CDR1 is SEHNR and CDR2 is FQNEAQ in the germline V gene (reference sequence). The CDR3 length is 12 residues. V lost 2 bases to trimming and J lost 4 bases, with 5 bases between them. The CDR3 bases are TGTGCCAGCAGCTTACAGGGCTATGGCTACACCTTC. The encoded protein is CASSLQGYGYTF.

This chain connects TRBV10-2 to TRBJ2-7; 7 bases are shared with TRBD1. This CDR3 contains 13 residues. V lost 6 bases to trimming and J lost 5 bases; unmatched junction nucleotides: 7. Germline values: CDR1 WSHSY, CDR2 SAAADI. CDR3 sequence: CASRETGIHEQYF. As DNA, the CDR3 is TGCGCCAGCAGAGAGACAGGGATTCACGAGCAGTACTTC.

V gene TRBV20-1 combines with J gene TRBJ1-1; the match to TRBD1 covers 8 bases. V lost 3 bases to trimming and J lost 11 bases; unmatched junction nucleotides: 2. CDR3 length equals 10 residues. Germline CDR1 DFQATT, CDR2 SNEGSKA (reference sequence). The CDR3 loop is CSARDRAAFF. CDR3 nucleotides: TGCAGTGCTAGGGACAGGGCGGCTTTCTTT.

The chain couples TRBV27 to TRBJ2-1; 9 nucleotides line up with TRBD2. CDR1 is MNHEY and CDR2 is SMNVEV in the germline V gene (reference sequence). CDR3 length: 15 amino acids. Germline trimming cut 6 bases from V and 0 bases from J; bases unmatched to any gene: 3. CDR3 in amino acids: CASRLSGSSYNEQFF. The CDR3 DNA sequence: TGTGCCAGCAGACTTAGCGGGAGCTCCTACAATGAGCAGTTCTTC.